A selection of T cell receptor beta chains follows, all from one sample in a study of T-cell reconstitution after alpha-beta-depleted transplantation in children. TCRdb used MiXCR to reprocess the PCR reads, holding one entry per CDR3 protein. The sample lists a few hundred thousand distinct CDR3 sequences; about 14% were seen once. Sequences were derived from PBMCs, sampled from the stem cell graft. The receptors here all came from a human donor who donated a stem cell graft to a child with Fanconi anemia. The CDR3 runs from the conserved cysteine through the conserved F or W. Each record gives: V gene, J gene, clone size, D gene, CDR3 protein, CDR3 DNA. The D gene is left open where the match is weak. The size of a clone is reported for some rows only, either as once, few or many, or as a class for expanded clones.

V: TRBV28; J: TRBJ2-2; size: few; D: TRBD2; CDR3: CASRTQRGGPGELFF; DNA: TGTGCCAGCAGAACACAGCGGGGGGGACCCGGGGAGCTGTTTTTT
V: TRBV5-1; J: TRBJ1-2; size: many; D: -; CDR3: CASTGGATGYTF; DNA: TGCGCCAGCACTGGGGGGGCGACTGGCTACACCTTC
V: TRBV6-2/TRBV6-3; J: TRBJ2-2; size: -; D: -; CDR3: CASTDRRWELFF; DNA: TGTGCCAGCACCGATCGTAGGTGGGAGCTGTTTTTT
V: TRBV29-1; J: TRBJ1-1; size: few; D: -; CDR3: CSVVPNGNTEAFF; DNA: TGCAGCGTTGTCCCCAACGGGAATACTGAAGCTTTCTTT
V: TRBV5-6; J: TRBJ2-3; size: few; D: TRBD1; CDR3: CASRRDRGSGDTQYF; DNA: TGTGCCAGCAGACGCGACAGGGGGAGTGGAGATACGCAGTATTTT
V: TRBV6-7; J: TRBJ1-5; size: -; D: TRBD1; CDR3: CASSYPRLSGGADQPQHF; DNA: TGTGCCAGCAGTTACCCTAGGCTTTCAGGGGGCGCCGATCAGCCCCAGCATTTT
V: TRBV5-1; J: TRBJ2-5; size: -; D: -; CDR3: CASKRRVRGETQYF; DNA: TGCGCCAGCAAGCGACGGGTCAGGGGAGAGACCCAGTACTTC
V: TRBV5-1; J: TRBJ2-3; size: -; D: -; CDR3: CASTYLGGPTDTQYF; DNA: TGCGCCAGCACCTACCTCGGGGGGCCCACAGATACGCAGTATTTT
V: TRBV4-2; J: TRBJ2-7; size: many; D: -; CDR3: CASSQEGETEQYF; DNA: TGTGCCAGCAGCCAAGAGGGGGAGACCGAGCAGTACTTC
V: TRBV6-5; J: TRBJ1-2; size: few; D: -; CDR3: CASSSTPNYGYTF; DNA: TGTGCCAGCAGTTCAACACCCAACTATGGCTACACCTTC
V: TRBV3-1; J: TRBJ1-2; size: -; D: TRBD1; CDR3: CASRGDRLGYTF; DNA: TGTGCCAGCAGGGGGGACAGGCTTGGGTACACCTTC
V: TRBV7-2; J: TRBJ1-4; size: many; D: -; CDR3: CASSLAATNEKLFF; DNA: TGTGCCAGCAGCTTAGCGGCGACTAATGAAAAACTGTTTTTT
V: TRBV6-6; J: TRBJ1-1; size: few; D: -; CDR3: CASKTTVNTEAFF; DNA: TGTGCCAGCAAGACGACGGTGAACACTGAAGCTTTCTTT
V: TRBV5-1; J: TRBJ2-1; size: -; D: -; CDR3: CASSLVEGNEQFF; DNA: TGCGCCAGCAGCTTGGTGGAGGGCAATGAGCAGTTCTTC
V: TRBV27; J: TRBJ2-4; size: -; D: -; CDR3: CASSLFGAGVNIQYF; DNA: TGTGCCAGCAGTTTATTTGGCGCAGGGGTTAACATTCAGTACTTC
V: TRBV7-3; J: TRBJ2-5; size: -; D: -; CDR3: CASSLSGTPYQETQYF; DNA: TGTGCCAGCAGCTTAAGTGGGACGCCGTACCAAGAGACCCAGTACTTC
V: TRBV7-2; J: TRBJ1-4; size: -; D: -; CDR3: CASSLGARQTNEKLFF; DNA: TGTGCCAGCAGCTTAGGCGCCCGGCAGACTAATGAAAAACTGTTTTTT
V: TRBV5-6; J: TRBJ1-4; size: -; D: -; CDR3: CASSLTGTEKLFF; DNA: TGTGCCAGCAGTCTCACAGGGACTGAAAAACTGTTTTTT
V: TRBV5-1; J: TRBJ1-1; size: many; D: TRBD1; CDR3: CASIQGAGNTEAFF; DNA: TGCGCCAGCATACAGGGGGCAGGAAACACTGAAGCTTTCTTT
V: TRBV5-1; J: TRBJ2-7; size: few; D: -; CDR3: CASSRGEASYEQYF; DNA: TGCGCCAGCAGCCGGGGCGAGGCCAGTTACGAGCAGTACTTC
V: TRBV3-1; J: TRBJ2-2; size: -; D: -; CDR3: CASSPSGGSGELFF; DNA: TGTGCCAGCAGTCCGAGTGGGGGATCCGGGGAGCTGTTTTTT
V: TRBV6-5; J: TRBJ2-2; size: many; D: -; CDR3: CASKLDFITGELFF; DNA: TGTGCCAGCAAACTGGACTTTATTACCGGGGAGCTGTTTTTT
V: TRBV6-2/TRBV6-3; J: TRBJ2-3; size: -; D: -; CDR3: CASRNPPIHTDTQYF; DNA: TGTGCCAGCAGGAATCCACCGATCCACACAGATACGCAGTATTTT
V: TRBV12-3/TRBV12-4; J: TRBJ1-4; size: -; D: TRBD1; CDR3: CASTRQGSREKLFF; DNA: TGTGCCAGCACAAGACAGGGGAGCAGGGAAAAACTGTTTTTT
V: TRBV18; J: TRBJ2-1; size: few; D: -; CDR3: CASSRGYPYNEQFF; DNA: TGTGCCAGCTCACGGGGGTACCCCTACAATGAGCAGTTCTTC
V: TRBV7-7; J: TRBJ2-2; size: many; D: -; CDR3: CASSPGLQAGELFF; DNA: TGTGCTAGCAGCCCTGGGTTGCAGGCCGGGGAGCTGTTTTTT
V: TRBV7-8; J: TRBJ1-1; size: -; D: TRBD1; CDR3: CASSPTQGAASFF; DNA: TGTGCCAGCAGCCCCACACAGGGGGCGGCATCTTTCTTT
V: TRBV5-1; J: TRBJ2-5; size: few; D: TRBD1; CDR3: CASSLSGQGETQYF; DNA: TGCGCCAGCAGCTTGTCAGGACAGGGAGAGACCCAGTACTTC
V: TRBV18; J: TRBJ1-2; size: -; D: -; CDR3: CASSLGEGVIGYTF; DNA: TGTGCCAGCTCACTAGGAGAGGGGGTGATCGGCTACACCTTC
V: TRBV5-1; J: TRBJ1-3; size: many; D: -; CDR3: CASSLVGGGNTIYF; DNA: TGCGCCAGCAGCTTGGTAGGCGGTGGAAACACCATATATTTT
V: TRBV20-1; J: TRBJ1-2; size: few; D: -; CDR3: CSAYSTVNYGYTF; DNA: TGCAGTGCTTATTCTACGGTTAACTATGGCTACACCTTC